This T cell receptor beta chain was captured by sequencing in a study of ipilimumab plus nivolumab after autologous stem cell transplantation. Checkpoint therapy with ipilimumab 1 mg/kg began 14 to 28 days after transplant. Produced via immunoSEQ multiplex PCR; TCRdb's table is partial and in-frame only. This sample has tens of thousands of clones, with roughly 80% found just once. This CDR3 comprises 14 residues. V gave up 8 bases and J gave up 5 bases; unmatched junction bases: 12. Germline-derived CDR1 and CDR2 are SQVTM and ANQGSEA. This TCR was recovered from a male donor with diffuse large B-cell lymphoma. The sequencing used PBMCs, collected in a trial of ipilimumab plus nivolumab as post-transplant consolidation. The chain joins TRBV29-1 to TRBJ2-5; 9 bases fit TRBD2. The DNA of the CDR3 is TGCAGCACGCGGGAGGGTCTTTTCGGGGAGACCCAGTACTTC. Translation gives CSTREGLFGETQYF.